The 19 T cell receptor beta chains listed next were all sequenced from one sample in a study of naive and memory T cell subsets. Both TRBC1 and TRBC2 were covered by a beta constant-region primer of two equimolar oligonucleotides. Four rounds of PCR amplified the ligated cDNA using nested alpha and beta constant-region primers plus SP2. TCRdb redid the calling of the UMI-ligation and nested PCR reads with MiXCR, one entry per CDR3 protein. The table includes 17,000 or so distinct CDR3 sequences, approximately 9.4% detected once. The specimen was central memory CD8+ T cells from blood. The receptors were sampled from a human donor in good health.

The count of this clonotype is one. The chain employs TRBV14 and TRBJ2-3; D is perhaps TRBD1 or TRBD2 (5 bases each). The CDR3 covers 18 residues. The ends were cut back, 1 base at V and 2 bases at J, with 19 bases in the middle. The germline V gene encodes CDR1 SGHDN and CDR2 FVKESK. CDR3 nucleotide sequence: TGTGCCAGCAGCCAAGTCGTCAGGTTTGGGACGAACACAGATACGCAGTATTTT. Amino acid sequence: CASSQVVRFGTNTDTQYF.

This clonotype was recorded a few times. The chain links TRBV12-3 or TRBV12-4 to TRBJ2-1; TRBD2 agrees at 8 bases. The J segment lost 6 bases and the V segment lost 6 bases, leaving 16 bases of the junction unmatched. This CDR3 comprises 17 residues. CDR3 sequence: CASSSQTSAHPSNEQFF. CDR3 in DNA: TGTGCCAGCAGCTCCCAGACTAGCGCCCACCCCAGCAATGAGCAGTTCTTC.

This chain connects TRBV4-1 to TRBJ2-5, with D hard to call. The V and J ends lost 0 bases and 5 bases respectively, with 13 bases between them. CDR1 is MGHRA, CDR2 YSYEKL, per germline. CDR3 length: 15 amino acids. Here the CDR3 reads CASSQEAPGGETQYF. CDR3 DNA sequence: TGCGCCAGCAGCCAAGAGGCCCCGGGTGGGGAGACCCAGTACTTC.

This clonotype has at least ten counts. The chain combines TRBV6-1 with TRBJ2-1; TRBD2 matches 7 bases. Unmatched junction bases numbered 6, after V lost 0 bases and J lost 4 bases. The germline V gene has CDR1 MNHNS and CDR2 SASEGT. CDR3 length: 16 residues. The chain's CDR3 is CASSEAEASGYNEQFF. The CDR3, as DNA: TGTGCCAGCAGTGAAGCGGAAGCTAGCGGTTACAATGAGCAGTTCTTC.

V gene TRBV4-2 combines with J gene TRBJ2-7, with a possible D match to TRBD2 (6 bases). CDR3 length: 16 amino acids. In germline, CDR1 is LGHNA, CDR2 YNFKEQ. The ends were cut back, 0 bases at V and 0 bases at J, with 12 bases in the middle. The CDR3 DNA follows: TGTGCCAGCAGCCAAGATTTGGAGGGACCCTCCTACGAGCAGTACTTC. Translating it yields CASSQDLEGPSYEQYF.

This clonotype was detected many times. The V and J genes are TRBV9 and TRBJ1-1, with D possibly TRBD1 on 6 matching bases. This CDR3 region has 15 residues. Trimming removed 3 bases at V and 0 bases at J, with 12 bases between. Germline V gene sequence: CDR1 SGDLS, CDR2 YYNGEE. The CDR3 region has the DNA TGTGCCAGCAGCGCCAGGGGTAACATGAACACTGAAGCTTTCTTT. Its translation is CASSARGNMNTEAFF.

This clonotype was detected only a few times. This chain joins TRBV15 and TRBJ1-2; D gene ambiguous. This CDR3 is built from 16 residues. Trimming removed 0 bases at V and 6 bases at J, with 17 bases between. Germline CDR1 reads LNHNV; CDR2 reads YYDKDF (reference sequence). CDR3 in amino acids: CATSRDLSGSSDGYTF. CDR3 sequence (DNA): TGTGCCACCAGCAGAGATCTTTCAGGATCAAGCGATGGCTACACCTTC.

This clonotype was counted a few times. The chain recombines TRBV7-8 with TRBJ2-5, with 10 bases aligning to TRBD2. The germline V gene has CDR1 SGHVS and CDR2 FQNEAQ. V dropped 2 bases and J dropped 5; count of bases not matched to a gene: 5. CDR3 size: 15 residues. The CDR3 sequence: CASSLSGGAGETQYF. The CDR3 DNA is TGTGCCAGCAGCTTAAGCGGGGGGGCGGGGGAGACCCAGTACTTC.

This clonotype was observed many times. This chain connects TRBV7-9 to TRBJ2-5; D tentatively reads TRBD1 or TRBD2 (5 bases each). V lost 3 bases to trimming and J lost 5 bases, with 13 bases between them. Germline CDR1 reads SEHNR; CDR2 reads FQNEAQ (reference sequence). This CDR3 is built from 14 residues. CDR3: CASSFIGAAETQYF. CDR3 sequence (DNA): TGTGCCAGCAGCTTTATCGGGGCGGCGGAGACCCAGTACTTC.

This clonotype was found a few times. This chain connects TRBV13 to TRBJ1-1, with a possible D match to TRBD1 (6 bases). CDR1 and CDR2 from the germline V gene are PRHDT and FYEKMQ (reference sequence). V was trimmed by 5 bases and J by 0 bases, leaving 16 bases between them. The CDR3 contains 16 residues. The chain's CDR3 is CASSLAQGHMNTEAFF. The CDR3, as DNA: TGTGCCAGCAGCCTAGCACAGGGACACATGAACACTGAAGCTTTCTTT.

This clonotype has only a few counts. V gene TRBV11-2 combines with J gene TRBJ2-1, with TRBD2 matching over 16 bases. The CDR3 is 19 residues long. From germline, CDR1 is SGHAT and CDR2 FQNNGV. Unmatched junction bases numbered 5, after V lost 1 base and J lost 2 bases. The CDR3 DNA reads as TGTGCCAGCAGCTTAGTCGGGACTAGCGGGAGGGCCGCCTACAATGAGCAGTTCTTC. Translated, it gives CASSLVGTSGRAAYNEQFF.

This clonotype was counted ten times or more. This chain uses TRBV20-1 with TRBJ2-1, with D perhaps matching TRBD2 (5 bases). From germline, CDR1 is DFQATT and CDR2 SNEGSKA (reference sequence). There are 15 residues in the CDR3. Trimming shortened V by 0 bases and J by 2 bases, and 11 bases separated the two germline ends. The CDR3 DNA follows: TGCAGTGCTAGAGATTTGGGGAGCACCTACAATGAGCAGTTCTTC. Its translation: CSARDLGSTYNEQFF.

The V and J genes are TRBV7-8 and TRBJ1-5; D unclear. The CDR3 is 16 residues long. With 1 base removed from V and 3 bases from J, the gap between germline ends came to 13 bases. From germline, CDR1 is SGHVS and CDR2 FQNEAQ. The CDR3 is CASSLVAGGYNQPQHF. The CDR3 nucleotides are TGTGCCAGCAGCTTAGTGGCGGGAGGATACAATCAGCCCCAGCATTTT.

This clonotype was seen more than once but under ten times. The chain's CDR3 is CAISERTSGNTIYF. In DNA, the CDR3 is TGTGCCATCAGTGAGAGGACCTCTGGAAACACCATATATTTT. The J gene is TRBJ1-3, the V gene TRBV10-3; D unresolved. CDR3 length: 14 amino acids. Germline V gene data show CDR1 as ENHRY and CDR2 as SYGVKD. V was trimmed by 2 bases and J by 0 bases, leaving 5 bases between them.

In its sample, this clonotype was seen a few times. The gene calls are TRBV28 and TRBJ2-2, with a weak D call TRBD1 (8 bases). Trimming cost V 2 bases and J 6 bases, with 10 bases left between them. CDR3 size: 14 residues. Germline lookup yields CDR1 MDHEN and CDR2 SYDVKM. CDR3 in DNA: TGTGCCAGCAGTTTAACAGGGGGGGCCGGGGAGCTGTTTTTT. Its protein product is CASSLTGGAGELFF.

This clonotype was detected only a few times. The chain employs TRBV28 and TRBJ1-4, with TRBD1 matching 9 bases. Trimming took 5 bases from V and 3 from J; bases not matched to a gene: 10. The CDR3 runs to 17 residues. Germline loops: CDR1 MDHEN, CDR2 SYDVKM. The CDR3 loop is CASSLPGQGRANEKLFF. CDR3 bases: TGTGCCAGCAGTCTGCCGGGACAGGGTCGAGCTAATGAAAAACTGTTTTTT.

The chain recombines TRBV6-4 with TRBJ2-1; D call uncertain. CDR1 and CDR2 (germline): MRHNA, SNTAGT. The CDR3 runs to 13 residues. V lost 4 bases, J lost 5 bases, and 9 bases lay in between. The CDR3 bases are TGTGCCAGCAGTGGAGGTCTACACAATGAGCAGTTCTTC. Its protein product is CASSGGLHNEQFF.

This clonotype was seen only a few times. CDR3 nucleotide sequence: TGCAGTGCCAGTGGGGGTGACACTGAAGCTTTCTTT. Amino acid sequence: CSASGGDTEAFF. This chain connects TRBV20-1 to TRBJ1-1; tentatively, D is TRBD1 (5 bases). This CDR3 is built from 12 residues. Germline CDR1 is DFQATT and CDR2 is SNEGSKA (reference sequence). The V gene lost 6 bases and the J gene lost 3 bases, with 11 bases spanning the gap.

The chain links TRBV7-6 to TRBJ2-4, with TRBD2 matching over 11 bases. This CDR3 is 15 amino acids long. With 8 bases clipped from V and 8 bases from J, the junction kept 11 bases outside the gene matches. Germline assignment: CDR1 SGHVS and CDR2 FNYEAQ. The CDR3 spells CASSSSGRSRDIQYF. For the CDR3, the DNA is TGTGCCAGCTCCTCTAGCGGGAGGTCCCGGGACATTCAGTACTTC.